This TCR beta chain was documented in a study of blood T cells in healthy people across ages (dated by TCRdb to the mid-2010s). Regarding the complete study: In model experiments, template switching captured roughly one uniquely barcoded TCR beta cDNA molecule for every two T cells. To track age-related changes in TCR beta repertoire diversity, the study relied on deep sequencing normalized with unique cDNA molecular identifiers. The donors were split into four age groups: young (average around 15 years), middle-aged (around 40), aged (around 67) and long-lived (approximately 80). To avoid experimental bias, donors of different ages were randomly spread across the sequencing lanes. For two donors (one aged 18 to 30 and one aged 80 or older), the study analyzed two additional independent replicas of 1 million unique cDNA reads from the same blood draw.

The method was 5' RACE. The sequencer was an Illumina HiSeq 2500. A second PCR of 7 to 11 cycles was performed with a sample-barcoded 5' primer and a J-beta primer mix. Each TCR beta cDNA molecule received a unique molecular identifier from a template-switch 5' adaptor carrying 12 random nucleotides. At least 2.5 million CDR3-containing paired-end reads were obtained from each sample. The Mint cDNA synthesis kit, primed by a TRBC-specific oligonucleotide, was used to synthesize first-strand cDNA from all RNA. After uracil-DNA glycosylase treatment, a first 18-cycle PCR used universal primers M1SS and BC2_uni_R on all cDNA. The original methods were these. For normalization, 1 million high-quality reads were randomly selected from each sample, with every read carrying a distinct molecular identifier. Reads with shared molecular identifiers were discarded instead of being binned into consensus sequences. MiTCR, set to a Q25 quality threshold and the strictest error-elimination algorithm, was used for CDR3 identification, clonotype clustering and error correction. A nonparametric unseen species model with Euler transformation was used to estimate a lower bound on total TCR beta diversity. The raw public reads went through TCRdb reprocessing: fastp at Q25, MiXCR clone calling, in-frame beta chains kept. CDR3 protein sequences are deduplicated, and each keeps its most common genes and DNA. The V and J calls were not made by the authors but by TCRdb's processing. This sample comprises around 900,000 distinct CDR3 sequences, just over 50% of them detected only once. The ten largest clones capture about 22% of the sample.

On this clonotype: Its antigen remains unidentified. No base qualities exist here, and no much larger clone lies one base off it.

For CDR1 and CDR2, the germline V gene (reference sequence) lists LGHDT and YNNKEL. The CDR3 starts with the cysteine, ends with the phenylalanine, and has 15 residues. Of all the DNA, just the CDR3 is kept, 45 bases in frame from base 1. V loses 0 bases, J loses 4 bases, and the germline ends lie 9 bases apart. Systemically healthy Caucasian individuals from Russia, 35 to 40 in total and aged about 6 to 95 years, were included as donors. Roughly 11 milliliters of peripheral blood were drawn from each donor into EDTA-treated Vacutainer tubes. PBMCs were isolated by Ficoll-Paque density-gradient centrifugation, with at least 6 million obtained per sample. Total RNA, at least 5.5 micrograms per sample, was extracted from PBMCs with Trizol reagent. For every donor, an aliquot of PBMCs went through flow cytometry to measure the percentages of naive CD45RAhigh/CD27high T cells. What the study reported, not specific to this receptor: Compared with the aged group, the long-lived group had more naive CD4+ T cells, fewer expanded clones and increased TCR diversity, suggesting age selection. Because profiling used bulk unsorted PBMCs, naive and antigen-experienced compartments could not be compared conclusively. Total diversity estimates from one million sequenced T cells were considered lower bounds and underestimates. The percentage of naive T cells measured by flow cytometry correlated strongly with observed TCR beta diversity. Because the CMV infection status of the donors was unknown, age-related changes in expanded clonotypes may potentially have been confounded. As age increased, observed TCR beta diversity per million T cells dropped in a roughly linear way, and a significant reduction was already evident by age 40.

Sequenced sample: blood. The chain is encoded by TRBV3-1 joined to TRBJ1-4; a tentative D match to TRBD1 spans 5 bases. This TCR was recovered from an older woman in good health. The bases read TGTGCCAGCAGCCAAGAGTGGGGACGTAATGAAAAACTGTTTTTT. The resulting protein is CASSQEWGRNEKLFF. With the portions outside the CDR3 filled from the reference TRBV3-1 and TRBJ1-4 genes, the complete variable region becomes DTAVSQTPKYLVTQMGNDKSIKCEQNLGHDTMYWYKQDSKKFLKIMFSYNNKELIINETVPNRFSPKSPDKAHLNLHINSLELGDSAVYFCASSQEWGRNEKLFFGSGTQLSVL.